This T cell receptor (beta chain) is from a study of blood T cell repertoires in COVID-19. This clone was recorded only once. Produced via immunoSEQ multiplex PCR; TCRdb's table is partial and in-frame only. Of 90,000 to 100,000 clones in the sample, roughly 84% are singletons; the top ten hold about 2%. The CDR3 totals 15 residues. Germline lookup yields CDR1 LNHDA and CDR2 SQIVND (reference sequence). The junction had 4 bases not matched to a gene; V was cut back by 1 base and J by 2 bases. This sequence originates from a man between 65 and 80 years old with active or convalescent COVID-19. The chain combines TRBV19 with TRBJ2-7, with 8 bases identical to TRBD1. Sequenced input: peripheral blood. The CDR3 DNA is TGTGCCAGTAGTATAGCGGCGGGACAGGCCTACGAGCAGTACTTC. Translated, it gives CASSIAAGQAYEQYF.